This TCR beta chain was recovered during a study of blood T cell repertoires in COVID-19. Study in general: Samples taken during acute and convalescent COVID-19 were collected in the United States, Italy and Spain.

The CDR3 covers 15 residues. The ends lost 2 bases at V and 7 bases at J; junction bases unmatched: 9. Germline V CDR1 and CDR2: LGHDT, YNNKEL (reference sequence). Profiling relied on immunoSEQ multiplex PCR, and the TCRdb table lists in-frame clones only, not all of them. This sample yields 11,000 to 15,000 clones, of which around four fifths are seen a single time; around 25% belongs to the top ten. This TCR came from a woman in her fifties or sixties with acute or convalescent COVID-19. Sequences were obtained from peripheral blood. The rearrangement joins TRBV3-1 (or the pseudogene TRBV3-2) to TRBJ2-5; 8 bases agree with TRBD2. The CDR3 bases are TGTGCCAGCAGCCAACCCCTAGCCGGGGGGGGGACCCAGTACTTC. It translates to CASSQPLAGGGTQYF.